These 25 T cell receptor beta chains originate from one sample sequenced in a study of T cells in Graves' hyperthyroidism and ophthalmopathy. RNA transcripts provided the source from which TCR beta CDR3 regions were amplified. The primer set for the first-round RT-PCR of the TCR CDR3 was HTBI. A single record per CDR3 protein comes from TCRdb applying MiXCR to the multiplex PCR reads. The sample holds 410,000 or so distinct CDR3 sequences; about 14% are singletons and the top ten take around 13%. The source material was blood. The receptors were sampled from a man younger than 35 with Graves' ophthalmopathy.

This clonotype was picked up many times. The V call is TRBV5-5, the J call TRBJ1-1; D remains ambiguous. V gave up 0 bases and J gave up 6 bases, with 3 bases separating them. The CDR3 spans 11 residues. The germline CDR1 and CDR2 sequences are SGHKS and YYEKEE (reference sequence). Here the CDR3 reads CASSLESEAFF. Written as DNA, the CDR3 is TGTGCCAGCAGCTTGGAATCTGAAGCTTTCTTT.

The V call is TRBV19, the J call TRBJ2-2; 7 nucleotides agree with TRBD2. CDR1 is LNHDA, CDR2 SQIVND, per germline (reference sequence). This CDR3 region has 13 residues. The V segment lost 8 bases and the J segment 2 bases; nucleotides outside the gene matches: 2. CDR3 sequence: CASASGNTGELFF. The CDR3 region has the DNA TGTGCCAGTGCTAGCGGTAACACCGGGGAGCTGTTTTTT.

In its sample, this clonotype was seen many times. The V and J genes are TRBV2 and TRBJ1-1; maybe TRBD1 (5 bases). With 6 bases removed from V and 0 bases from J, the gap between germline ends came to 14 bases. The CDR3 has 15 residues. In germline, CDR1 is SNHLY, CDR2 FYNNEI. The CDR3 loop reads CASSGGWQLNTEAFF. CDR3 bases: TGTGCCAGCAGCGGGGGGTGGCAGCTGAACACTGAAGCTTTCTTT.

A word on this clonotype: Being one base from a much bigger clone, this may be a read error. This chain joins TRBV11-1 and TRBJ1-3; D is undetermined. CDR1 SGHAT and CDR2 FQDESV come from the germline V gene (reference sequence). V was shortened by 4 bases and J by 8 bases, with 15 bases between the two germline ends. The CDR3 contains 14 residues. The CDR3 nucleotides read TGTGCCAGCAGCTCCGTGGACGGAGGAGACACCATATATTTT. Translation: CASSSVDGGDTIYF.

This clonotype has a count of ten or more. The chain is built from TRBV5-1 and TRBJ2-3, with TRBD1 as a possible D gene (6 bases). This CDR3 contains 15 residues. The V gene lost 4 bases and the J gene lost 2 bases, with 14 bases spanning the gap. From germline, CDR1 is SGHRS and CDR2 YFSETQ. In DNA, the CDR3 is TGCGCCAGCAGCCCGACAGGTTTTACCACAGATACGCAGTATTTT. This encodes CASSPTGFTTDTQYF.

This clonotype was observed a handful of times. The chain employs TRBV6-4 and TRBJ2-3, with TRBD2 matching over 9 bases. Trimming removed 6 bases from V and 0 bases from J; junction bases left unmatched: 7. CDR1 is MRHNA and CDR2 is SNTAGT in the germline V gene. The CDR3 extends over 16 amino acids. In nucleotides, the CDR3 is TGTGCCAGCAGCGATGGAGCGGGAGGCAGCACAGATACGCAGTATTTT. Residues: CASSDGAGGSTDTQYF.

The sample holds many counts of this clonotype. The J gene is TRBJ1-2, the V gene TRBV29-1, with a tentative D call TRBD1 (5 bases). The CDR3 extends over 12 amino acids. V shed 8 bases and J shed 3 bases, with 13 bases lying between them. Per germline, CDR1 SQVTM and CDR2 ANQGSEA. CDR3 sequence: CSLTELDYGYTF. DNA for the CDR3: TGCAGCCTGACAGAGTTGGACTATGGCTACACCTTC. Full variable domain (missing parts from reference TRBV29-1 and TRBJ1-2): SAVISQKPSRDICQRGTSLTIQCQVDSQVTMMFWYRQQPGQSLTLIATANQGSEATYESGFVIDKFPISRPNLTFSTLTVSNMSPEDSSIYLCSLTELDYGYTFGSGTRLTVV.

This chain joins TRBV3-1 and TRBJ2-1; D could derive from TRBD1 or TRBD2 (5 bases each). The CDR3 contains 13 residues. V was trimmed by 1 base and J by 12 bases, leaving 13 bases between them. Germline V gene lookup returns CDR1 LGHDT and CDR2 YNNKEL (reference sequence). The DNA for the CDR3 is TGTGCCAGCAGCCAAGTTGAGGGGAAGCGGCAGTTCTTC. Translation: CASSQVEGKRQFF.

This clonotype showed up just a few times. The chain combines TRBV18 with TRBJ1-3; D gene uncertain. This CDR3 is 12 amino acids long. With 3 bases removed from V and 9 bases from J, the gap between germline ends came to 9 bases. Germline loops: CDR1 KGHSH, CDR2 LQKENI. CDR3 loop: CASSPDAGTIYF. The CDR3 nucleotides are TGTGCCAGCTCACCGGACGCTGGCACCATATATTTT.

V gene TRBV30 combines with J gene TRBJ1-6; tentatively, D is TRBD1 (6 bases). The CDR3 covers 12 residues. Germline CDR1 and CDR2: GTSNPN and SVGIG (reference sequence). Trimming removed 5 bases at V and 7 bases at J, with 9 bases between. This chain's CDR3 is CAWGQTNSPLHF. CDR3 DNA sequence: TGTGCCTGGGGACAGACAAATTCACCCCTCCACTTT.

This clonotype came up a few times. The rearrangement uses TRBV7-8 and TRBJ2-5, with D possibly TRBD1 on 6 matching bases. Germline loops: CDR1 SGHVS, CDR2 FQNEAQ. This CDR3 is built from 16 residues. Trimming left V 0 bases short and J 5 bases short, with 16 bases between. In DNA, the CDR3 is TGTGCCAGCAGCTTAGCGCCGGTGGGGGCTATTGAGACCCAGTACTTC. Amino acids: CASSLAPVGAIETQYF.

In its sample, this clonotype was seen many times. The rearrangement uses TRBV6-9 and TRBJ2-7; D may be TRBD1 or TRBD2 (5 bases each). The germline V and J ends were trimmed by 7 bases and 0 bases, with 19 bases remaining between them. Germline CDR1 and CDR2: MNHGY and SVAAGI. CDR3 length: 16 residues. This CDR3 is CASTLPGPRDSYEQYF. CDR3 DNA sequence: TGTGCCAGCACCCTCCCAGGGCCGAGGGACTCCTACGAGCAGTACTTC.

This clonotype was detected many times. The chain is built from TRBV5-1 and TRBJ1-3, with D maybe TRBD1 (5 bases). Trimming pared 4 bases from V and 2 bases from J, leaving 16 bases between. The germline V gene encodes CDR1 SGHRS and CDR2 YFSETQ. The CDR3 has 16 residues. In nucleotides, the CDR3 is TGCGCCAGCAGCGTCCACCTTGGGGACCCTGGAAACACCATATATTTT. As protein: CASSVHLGDPGNTIYF.

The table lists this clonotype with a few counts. In DNA, the CDR3 is TGCAGTTTCAGGGTTGGAAACACCATATATTTT. Translation gives CSFRVGNTIYF. This chain connects TRBV20-1 to TRBJ1-3; the D gene is possibly TRBD1 (5 bases). V lost 8 bases to trimming and J lost 3 bases, with 8 bases between them. CDR1 and CDR2 (germline): DFQATT, SNEGSKA (reference sequence). The CDR3 totals 11 residues.

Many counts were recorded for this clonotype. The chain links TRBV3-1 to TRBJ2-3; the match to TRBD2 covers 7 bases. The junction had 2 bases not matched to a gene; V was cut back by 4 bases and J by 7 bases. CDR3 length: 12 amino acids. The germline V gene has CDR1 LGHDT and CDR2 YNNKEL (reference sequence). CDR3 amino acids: CASSRGGNTQYF. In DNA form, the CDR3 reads TGTGCCAGCAGCCGGGGGGGGAATACGCAGTATTTT.

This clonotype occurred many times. The CDR3: CASSVGVQEETQYF. In DNA form, the CDR3 reads TGTGCCAGCAGCGTAGGGGTCCAAGAAGAGACCCAGTACTTC. This sequence joins TRBV9 and TRBJ2-5; D is uncertain. The V end was cut by 0 bases, the J end by 3 bases, with 9 bases between. CDR3 length: 14 residues. Germline-derived CDR1 and CDR2 are SGDLS and YYNGEE.

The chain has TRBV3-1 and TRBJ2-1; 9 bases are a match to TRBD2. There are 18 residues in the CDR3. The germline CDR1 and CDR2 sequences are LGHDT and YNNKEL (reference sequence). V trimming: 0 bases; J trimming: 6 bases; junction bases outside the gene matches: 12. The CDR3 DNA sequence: TGTGCCAGCAGCCAAGAAATCGCCGACGGGACTAGCATCAATGAGCAGTTCTTC. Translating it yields CASSQEIADGTSINEQFF.

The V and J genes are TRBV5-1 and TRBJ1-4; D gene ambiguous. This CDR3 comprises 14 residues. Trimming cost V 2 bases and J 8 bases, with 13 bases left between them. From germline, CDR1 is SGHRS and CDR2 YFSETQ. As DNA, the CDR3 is TGCGCCAGCAGCTTTACCGGGCCCGGAGAAAAACTGTTTTTT. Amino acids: CASSFTGPGEKLFF.

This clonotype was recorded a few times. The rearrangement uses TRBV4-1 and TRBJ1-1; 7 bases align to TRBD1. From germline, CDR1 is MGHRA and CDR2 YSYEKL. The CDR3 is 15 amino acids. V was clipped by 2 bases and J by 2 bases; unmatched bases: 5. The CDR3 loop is CASSQTGTANTEAFF. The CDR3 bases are TGCGCCAGCAGCCAAACCGGGACAGCCAACACTGAAGCTTTCTTT.

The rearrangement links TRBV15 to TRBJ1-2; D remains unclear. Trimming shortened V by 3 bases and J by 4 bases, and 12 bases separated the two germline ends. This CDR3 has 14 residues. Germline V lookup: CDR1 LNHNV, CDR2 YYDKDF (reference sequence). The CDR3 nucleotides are TGTGCCACCAGCAGTGAGGGCCGGGGCTATGGCTACACCTTC. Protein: CATSSEGRGYGYTF.

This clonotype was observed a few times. DNA of the CDR3: TGCAGCGTTGATAGCCGGGATACGCAGTATTTT. It translates to CSVDSRDTQYF. The chain carries TRBV29-1 and TRBJ2-3; D not resolved. This CDR3 region has 11 residues. From germline, CDR1 is SQVTM and CDR2 ANQGSEA. V was cut by 3 bases and J by 6 bases, with 7 bases left in between.

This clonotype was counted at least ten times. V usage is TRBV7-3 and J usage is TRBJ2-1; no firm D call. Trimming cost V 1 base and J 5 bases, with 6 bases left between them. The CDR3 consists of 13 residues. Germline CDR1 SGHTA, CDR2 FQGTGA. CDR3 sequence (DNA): TGTGCCAGCAGCTTAAATTCAAACAATGAGCAGTTCTTC. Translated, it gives CASSLNSNNEQFF.

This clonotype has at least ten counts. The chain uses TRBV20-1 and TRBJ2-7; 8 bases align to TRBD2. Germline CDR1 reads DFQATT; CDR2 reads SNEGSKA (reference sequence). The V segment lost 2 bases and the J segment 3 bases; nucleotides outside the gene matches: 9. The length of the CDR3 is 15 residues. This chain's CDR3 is CSARKRGTRIYEQYF. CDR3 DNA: TGCAGTGCTAGAAAAAGGGGGACTAGGATCTACGAGCAGTACTTC.

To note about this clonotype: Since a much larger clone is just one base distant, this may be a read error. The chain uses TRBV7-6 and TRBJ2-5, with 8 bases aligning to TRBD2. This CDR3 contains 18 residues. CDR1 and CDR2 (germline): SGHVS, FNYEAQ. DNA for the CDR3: TGTGCCAGCAGCTTAGCGTCGGCGGGGGGCAGGGCTGCAGAGACCCTGTACTTC. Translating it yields CASSLASAGGRAAETLYF.

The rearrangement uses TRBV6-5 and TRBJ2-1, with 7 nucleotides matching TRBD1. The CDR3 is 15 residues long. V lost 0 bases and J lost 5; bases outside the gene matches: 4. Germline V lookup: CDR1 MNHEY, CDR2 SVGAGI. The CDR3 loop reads CASSYSSDRDNEQFF. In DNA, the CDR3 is TGTGCCAGCAGTTACTCGTCTGACAGGGACAATGAGCAGTTCTTC.